The present TCR beta chain was sequenced within a study of regulatory T cells in long-lasting Graves disease. Overall study context: Antithyroid drugs had been given to newly diagnosed Graves' patients for under 3 months.

This CDR3 contains 12 residues. The germline CDR1 and CDR2 sequences are MNHEY and SVGAGI. General study points: Lower TCR diversity characterized persistent Graves' patients relative to newly diagnosed patients. Public clonotype sharing was higher in persistent than newly diagnosed patients.

As to time point: newly diagnosed GD, antithyroid drugs for less than 3 months. Following extraction of RNA from PBMCs, that RNA was used to make the TCR library. Arm-PCR of CDR3 regions and iRepertoire HTBI primers were the basis on which TCR beta libraries were built. TCRdb fed the multiplex PCR reads into MiXCR, producing one record per CDR3 protein. Here the sample spans about 460,000 distinct CDR3 sequences, roughly 15% being singletons. This clonotype was seen at least ten times. Its antigen is currently unknown. Its ends do not fully match the called genes, so a read error is possible. These data are also associated with another study on T cells in Graves' hyperthyroidism and ophthalmopathy. Per that paper: Within blood appeared most thyroid clonotypes that had expanded above 0.001.

This TCR derives from a woman in her fifties or sixties with Graves disease. The sample here was peripheral blood mononuclear cells (PBMCs), taken at new diagnosis, from a patient treated with antithyroid drugs. The chain combines TRBV6-5 with TRBJ2-3; 7 nucleotides match TRBD2. Written as DNA, the CDR3 is TGTGCCAGCAGTTACTCGAGTTTCGGGACTAATTTT. Its translation is CASSYSSFGTNF.